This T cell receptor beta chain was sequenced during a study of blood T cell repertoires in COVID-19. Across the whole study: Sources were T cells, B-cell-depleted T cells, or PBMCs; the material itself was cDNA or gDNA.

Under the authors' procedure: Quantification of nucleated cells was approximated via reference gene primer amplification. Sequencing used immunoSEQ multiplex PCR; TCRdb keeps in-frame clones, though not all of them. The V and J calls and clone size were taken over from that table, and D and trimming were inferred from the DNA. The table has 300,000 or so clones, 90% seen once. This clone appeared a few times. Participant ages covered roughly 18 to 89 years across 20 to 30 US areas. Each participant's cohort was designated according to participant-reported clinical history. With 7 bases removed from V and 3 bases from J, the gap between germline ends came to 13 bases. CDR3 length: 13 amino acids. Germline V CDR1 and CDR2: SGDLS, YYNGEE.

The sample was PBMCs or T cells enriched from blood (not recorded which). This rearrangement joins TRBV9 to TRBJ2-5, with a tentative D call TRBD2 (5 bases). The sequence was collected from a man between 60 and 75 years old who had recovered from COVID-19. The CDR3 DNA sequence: TGTGCCAGCGGAGATGGACTTAAAGAGACCCAGTACTTC. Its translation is CASGDGLKETQYF.